A selection of T cell receptor beta chains follows, all from one sample in a study of shared clonotypes between healthy human individuals. Repertoires were generated with immunoSEQ multiplex PCR, while TCRdb's copy carries only in-frame clones and drops some. Among about 1 million clones listed, around 74% were seen once. Sequenced material: memory CD4+ T cells sorted from blood. All receptors come from a young man in good health. CDR3s leave out the opening cysteine and the closing phenylalanine or tryptophan. Each record gives: V gene, J gene, CDR3 protein.

v_gene: TRBV11-3; j_gene: TRBJ2-7; CDR3aa: ASSLRGGDNYEQY
v_gene: TRBV2; j_gene: TRBJ1-4; CDR3aa: ASSERQGGDEKLF
v_gene: TRBV28; j_gene: TRBJ1-6; CDR3aa: ASSAPGTYRNSPLH
v_gene: TRBV7-2; j_gene: TRBJ2-5; CDR3aa: ASSSQPGETQY
v_gene: TRBV18; j_gene: TRBJ2-3; CDR3aa: ASSPLTLPEDTQY
v_gene: TRBV5-5; j_gene: TRBJ2-7; CDR3aa: ASSSSGTNAYEQY
v_gene: TRBV30; j_gene: TRBJ2-3; CDR3aa: AWSNMASGGADTQY
v_gene: TRBV23-1; j_gene: TRBJ2-7; CDR3aa: ASSQQASGARQAEEQY
v_gene: TRBV30; j_gene: TRBJ2-3; CDR3aa: AWSVRHASGVTDTQY
v_gene: TRBV5-5; j_gene: TRBJ2-5; CDR3aa: ASSFGTRETQY
v_gene: TRBV27; j_gene: TRBJ1-5; CDR3aa: ASRSTGTGGLQPQH
v_gene: TRBV28; j_gene: TRBJ1-4; CDR3aa: ASSLGSRGEEKLF
v_gene: TRBV2; j_gene: TRBJ1-6; CDR3aa: ASHEGGAPYNSPLH